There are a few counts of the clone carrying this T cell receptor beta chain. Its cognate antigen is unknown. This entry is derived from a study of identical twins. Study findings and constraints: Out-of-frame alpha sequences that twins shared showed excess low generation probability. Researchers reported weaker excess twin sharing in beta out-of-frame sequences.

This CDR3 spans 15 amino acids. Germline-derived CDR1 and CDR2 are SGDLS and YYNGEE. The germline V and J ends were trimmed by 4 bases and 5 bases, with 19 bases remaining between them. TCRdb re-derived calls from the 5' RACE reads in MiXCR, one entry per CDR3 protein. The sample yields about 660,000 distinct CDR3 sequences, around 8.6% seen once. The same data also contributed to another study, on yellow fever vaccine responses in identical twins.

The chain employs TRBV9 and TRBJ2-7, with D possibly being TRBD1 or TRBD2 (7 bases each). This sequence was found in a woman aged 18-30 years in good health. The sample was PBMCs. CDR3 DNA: TGTGCCAGCAGCTCACAGACAGGGACTATGAACGAGCAGTACTTC. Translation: CASSSQTGTMNEQYF. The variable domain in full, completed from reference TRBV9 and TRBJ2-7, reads DSGVTQTPKHLITATGQRVTLRCSPRSGDLSVYWYQQSLDQGLQFLIQYYNGEERAKGNILERFSAQQFPDLHSELNLSSLELGDSALYFCASSSQTGTMNEQYFGPGTRLTVT.